This T cell receptor beta chain was captured by sequencing in a study of blood T cells in healthy people across ages (dated by TCRdb to about 2015). Study-level background: In model experiments, template switching captured roughly one uniquely barcoded TCR beta cDNA molecule for every two T cells. To track age-related changes in TCR beta repertoire diversity, the study relied on deep sequencing normalized with unique cDNA molecular identifiers. The donors were split into four age groups: young (average about 15 years), middle-aged (39), aged (approximately 59) and long-lived (roughly 77). For two donors (one aged 18 to 29 and one aged 80 or older), the study analyzed two additional independent replicas of 1 million unique cDNA reads from the same blood draw. Overall study outcomes, separate from this receptor: Donor CMV infection status was unknown, potentially confounding age-related changes in expanded clonotypes. Compared with the aged group, the long-lived group had more naive CD4+ T cells, fewer expanded clones and increased TCR diversity, a pattern suggesting age selection. As age increased, observed TCR beta diversity per million T cells dropped in a roughly linear way, and a significant reduction was already evident by age 40. Observed TCR beta diversity correlated strongly with the percentage of naive T cells measured by flow cytometry. Bulk unsorted PBMC profiling prevented conclusive comparison of naive and antigen-experienced compartments. Total diversity estimates from one million sequenced T cells were considered lower bounds and underestimates.

Between the V and J ends, shortened by 0 bases and 0 bases respectively, the junction contains 14 bases. The germline V gene gives CDR1 as LGHNA and CDR2 as YSLEER. The CDR3 sequence holds 17 residues, the cysteine and phenylalanine included. The retained sequence is limited to the CDR3, 51 bases, with the frame set at the first base. As to this clonotype: Its antigen is currently not known. Base-call qualities are not available, and no considerably larger clone is one nucleotide away.

The receptor library was made with 5' RACE. Sequencing was performed on an Illumina HiSeq 2500. The second PCR ran for about 7 to 11 cycles and used a J-beta primer mix along with a sample-barcoded 5' primer. A unique molecular identifier was introduced onto each TCR beta cDNA molecule by a template-switch 5' adaptor carrying 12 random nucleotides. Each sample yielded at least 2.5 million CDR3-containing paired-end reads. The Mint cDNA synthesis kit, primed by a TRBC-specific oligonucleotide, was used to synthesize first-strand cDNA from all RNA. All cDNA was treated with uracil-DNA glycosylase and then went through a first 18-cycle PCR with the universal primers M1SS and BC2_uni_R. Per the original workflow: For normalization, 1 million high-quality reads were randomly selected from each sample, with every read carrying a distinct molecular identifier. Reads with shared molecular identifiers were discarded instead of being binned into consensus sequences. MiTCR, set to a Q25 quality threshold and the strictest error-elimination algorithm, was used for CDR3 identification, clonotype clustering and error correction. Lower-bound total TCR beta diversity was estimated with a nonparametric unseen species model using Euler transformation. TCRdb reprocessing: public reads trimmed at Q25 with fastp, clones called with MiXCR, in-frame beta chains kept. Entries that share a CDR3 protein sequence are merged under the most common genes and DNA. In this record, the V and J calls reflect TCRdb's handling and not the investigators' own analysis. The sample includes fewer than 1,200,000 distinct CDR3 sequences, with about 23% observed a single time. Approximately 0.79% of the sample is in the top ten clones.

The roughly 39 donors, aged 6 to 90 years, were systemically healthy Caucasian individuals from Russia. Each donor gave ten milliliters of peripheral blood, collected into EDTA-treated Vacutainer tubes. PBMCs were isolated by Ficoll-Paque density-gradient centrifugation, with at least 6.5 million obtained per sample. Total RNA was extracted from PBMCs with Trizol reagent, with at least 5 micrograms obtained per sample. The percentages of naive CD45RAhigh/CD27high T cells were determined by flow cytometry on a PBMC aliquot from every donor. The same sample was also studied in work on T cells of mothers and their children. That second publication adds: Nine systemically healthy Caucasian individuals, comprising three mothers and their six children, were included as donors. cDNA synthesis consumed the entire amount of extracted RNA, loaded at about 1.5 ug RNA in each 15 ul reaction. In the second PCR, sample barcodes and 2-4 random nucleotides were introduced via the M1S primer. More than 8 million TCR beta CDR3 reads were obtained from each mother, and roughly 3.1 million reads were obtained from each child. Thymic selection similarly shapes TCR recombination output in related and unrelated pairs, with minor effect from inherited differences. Normalized repertoire overlap was always found to be slightly, but never significantly, higher in related mother-child pairs than in unrelated mother-child pairs. No persistent microchimeric T cell clones were found, with a detection sensitivity of 85 to 100 clones per million clonotypes. In the study, deep NGS was used to compare the TCR beta repertoires of mothers and children, and features distinguishing related mother-child pairs from unrelated individuals were sought. The mean age was 40 +/- 4 years for the mothers and around 11 +/- 4 years for the children. After adapters were ligated using NEBNext reagents, the libraries underwent 100+100 nt paired-end sequencing on an Illumina HiSeq 2000. Mother and child libraries were prepared a month apart and sequenced in separate runs to prevent cross-contamination. Between 500,000 and 2,000,000 distinct TCR beta clonotypes were identified per donor. Naive TCR beta clonotypes were estimated from low-frequency clonotypes matched to each donor's FACS-determined naive share, without sorting.

The source material was blood. The chain is encoded by TRBV4-3 joined to TRBJ2-5; TRBD1 is possibly the D segment (6 matching bases). This clonotype originated in a girl aged 2 to 9 in good health. The CDR3 loop reads CASSQDVPTGYQETQYF. The sequenced DNA: TGCGCCAGCAGCCAAGACGTCCCAACAGGGTACCAAGAGACCCAGTACTTC.